The rows below give T cell receptor beta chains drawn from one sample of a study of T cell changes during pregnancy in multiple sclerosis. Clones were sequenced by immunoSEQ multiplex PCR, and TCRdb holds only the in-frame ones, with some missing. Among about 65,000 clones, 85% to 95% were seen once, and the ten largest hold approximately 3%. The sequencing used CD8+ T cells from peripheral blood mononuclear cells, collected in the third trimester of pregnancy. The receptors derive from a female donor in good health, enrolled as a control in a pregnancy study. CDR3s include the opening cysteine and the closing phenylalanine or tryptophan. A D gene is named only where the DNA matches it firmly. Size values are once, few and many counts, or a class for expanded clones, and some rows have none.

v_call,clone_size,j_call,d_call,cdr3_aa,cdr3_nt
TRBV11-2,once,TRBJ2-7,TRBD2,CASSSGWGGGDYEQYF,TGTGCCAGCAGCTCCGGCTGGGGCGGGGGGGACTACGAGCAGTACTTC
TRBV25-1,.,TRBJ1-2,.,CASSERQYGYTF,TGTGCCAGCAGTGAAAGACAGTATGGCTACACCTTC
TRBV25-1,.,TRBJ1-4,TRBD1,CASRDRGTNEKLFF,TGTGCCAGCCGGGACAGGGGGACTAATGAAAAACTGTTTTTT
TRBV4-3,.,TRBJ2-2,.,CASSQNTANTGELFF,TGCGCCAGCAGCCAAAATACAGCGAACACCGGGGAGCTGTTTTTT
TRBV4-3,.,TRBJ1-5,.,CASSQDRNLPNQPQHF,TGCGCCAGCAGCCAAGACAGGAATCTTCCCAATCAGCCCCAGCATTTT
TRBV10-1,few,TRBJ1-1,.,CASSRGSQAFF,TGCGCCAGCAGCAGGGGATCTCAAGCTTTCTTT
TRBV27,.,TRBJ2-1,TRBD2,CASSLGIGGDDEQFF,TGTGCCAGCAGTTTAGGGATCGGGGGGGACGATGAGCAGTTCTTC
TRBV29-1,.,TRBJ2-7,.,CSVESGYEQYF,TGCAGCGTTGAAAGCGGCTACGAGCAGTACTTC
TRBV4-3,.,TRBJ1-2,TRBD1,CASSQDTEGATFYGYTF,TGCGCCAGCAGCCAAGACACGGAGGGGGCAACCTTCTATGGCTACACCTTC
TRBV6-5,.,TRBJ1-1,TRBD1,CASSRTGGTEAFF,TGTGCCAGCAGTCGGACAGGGGGCACTGAAGCTTTCTTT
TRBV9,.,TRBJ2-7,.,CASSVEDNLYEQYF,TGTGCCAGCAGCGTAGAAGACAATCTCTACGAGCAGTACTTC
TRBV4-2,.,TRBJ1-1,.,CASSQVEGTGDTEAFF,TGTGCCAGCAGCCAAGTAGAGGGTACGGGAGACACTGAAGCTTTCTTT
TRBV9,.,TRBJ2-3,.,CASSVAPGDTDTQYF,TGTGCCAGCAGCGTAGCTCCCGGGGACACAGATACGCAGTATTTT
TRBV7-3,.,TRBJ2-7,TRBD1,CASSPLPDRALNYEQYF,TGTGCCAGCAGCCCGCTCCCTGACAGGGCGCTAAATTACGAGCAGTACTTC
TRBV4-1,.,TRBJ2-4,.,CASSQESAGGQNIQYF,TGCGCCAGCAGCCAAGAATCCGCCGGGGGGCAAAACATTCAGTACTTC
TRBV5-1,once,TRBJ2-1,TRBD2,CASRNSGGAHEQFF,TGCGCCAGCAGAAATAGCGGGGGGGCCCATGAGCAGTTCTTC
TRBV7-9,.,TRBJ1-1,.,CASSLDGGGTINTEAFF,TGTGCCAGCAGCTTAGATGGGGGAGGGACGATTAACACTGAAGCTTTCTTT
TRBV6-4,.,TRBJ2-1,TRBD2,CASSEESGGYNEQFF,TGTGCCAGCTCGGAGGAGAGCGGGGGGTACAATGAGCAGTTCTTC
TRBV2,.,TRBJ1-1,.,CASIDTRMNTEAFF,TGTGCCAGCATCGACACCCGGATGAACACTGAAGCTTTCTTT
TRBV5-6,.,TRBJ1-2,.,CASSLTEYYGYTF,TGTGCCAGCAGCTTAACAGAATACTATGGCTACACCTTC
TRBV7-9,.,TRBJ2-1,TRBD2,CASSLTSGEYNEQFF,TGTGCCAGCAGCTTAACTAGCGGGGAATACAATGAGCAGTTCTTC
TRBV6-5,.,TRBJ2-1,TRBD1,CASSLTGGSYNEQFF,TGTGCCAGCAGCCTTACAGGGGGCAGCTACAATGAGCAGTTCTTC
TRBV9,.,TRBJ1-1,.,CASSGAGDTEAFF,TGTGCCAGCAGCGGTGCAGGGGATACTGAAGCTTTCTTT
TRBV29-1,.,TRBJ2-1,TRBD2,CSVDNLAGGLVDEQFF,TGCAGCGTTGACAACTTAGCGGGGGGGCTGGTAGATGAGCAGTTCTTC
TRBV7-2,.,TRBJ2-3,TRBD2,CASSFSGGATDTQYF,TGTGCCAGCAGCTTTAGCGGGGGGGCGACAGATACGCAGTATTTT
TRBV7-2,.,TRBJ2-3,TRBD2,CASRLTGTSGRTDTQYF,TGTGCCAGCAGGCTAACCGGGACTAGCGGTCGCACAGATACGCAGTATTTT
TRBV27,.,TRBJ2-7,TRBD1,CASSSGQVSEQYF,TGTGCCAGCAGTTCGGGACAGGTTTCCGAGCAGTACTTC
TRBV5-6,.,TRBJ1-1,.,CASSWGPYRRANTEAFF,TGTGCCAGCAGCTGGGGCCCATATAGGAGGGCAAACACTGAAGCTTTCTTT
TRBV4-3,.,TRBJ1-5,TRBD1,CASSQDRGAQPQHF,TGCGCCAGCAGCCAAGACAGGGGGGCCCAGCCCCAGCATTTT
TRBV7-2,.,TRBJ2-7,.,CASSSTNYERYF,TGTGCCAGCAGCTCAACAAACTACGAGCGGTACTTC
TRBV7-2,.,TRBJ1-5,TRBD1,CASSLDVGQGSNQPQHF,TGTGCCAGCAGCTTAGACGTTGGACAGGGGAGCAATCAGCCCCAGCATTTT
TRBV9,.,TRBJ2-3,TRBD2,CASSATSGGAADTQYF,TGTGCCAGCAGCGCGACGAGCGGGGGGGCCGCAGATACGCAGTATTTT
TRBV7-8,.,TRBJ1-1,.,CASRGGPNTEAFF,TGTGCCAGCAGAGGAGGACCGAACACTGAAGCTTTCTTT
TRBV6-1,.,TRBJ2-3,.,CASSEAAGIRADTQYF,TGTGCCAGCAGTGAAGCGGCAGGGATACGTGCAGATACGCAGTATTTT
TRBV4-2,.,TRBJ1-1,.,CASSQASVFGLNTEAFF,TGTGCCAGCAGCCAAGCCTCAGTATTTGGGCTGAACACTGAAGCTTTCTTT
TRBV10-1,.,TRBJ1-1,.,CASSESLAGVNTEAFF,TGCGCCAGCAGTGAGTCCCTCGCAGGGGTGAACACTGAAGCTTTCTTT
TRBV13,once,TRBJ2-1,TRBD2,CASSKGASGSDNEQFF,TGTGCCAGCAGCAAAGGGGCTAGCGGGAGTGACAATGAGCAGTTCTTC
TRBV7-6,once,TRBJ2-5,TRBD1,CASSPRQGPGGETQYF,TGTGCCAGCAGCCCGCGACAGGGCCCGGGCGGAGAGACCCAGTACTTC
TRBV5-1,.,TRBJ2-5,TRBD2,CASSQTYIAGSETQYF,TGCGCCAGCAGCCAAACCTATATAGCGGGTTCGGAGACCCAGTACTTC
TRBV7-9,.,TRBJ1-4,TRBD1,CASSRWRTGADEKLFF,TGTGCCAGCAGCCGATGGAGGACAGGGGCGGATGAAAAACTGTTTTTT
TRBV11-3,.,TRBJ2-5,TRBD2,CASSLSGGYEETQYF,TGTGCCAGCAGCTTAAGCGGGGGGTATGAAGAGACCCAGTACTTC
TRBV4-1,.,TRBJ2-1,TRBD1,CASSQVVVTGGYNEQFF,TGCGCCAGCAGCCAAGTGGTCGTGACAGGGGGGTACAATGAGCAGTTCTTC